This TCR beta chain was captured in a study of T cell responses to AZD1222 COVID-19 vaccine. Study observations and caveats: Repertoires were collected only later (after the peak T cell response had occurred). Spike-specific TCR breadth and depth were elevated following two AZD1222 doses. Distributed over spike, vaccine-associated CD4 TCRs predominated at 160-218 and 743-854.

Produced via immunoSEQ multiplex PCR; TCRdb's table is partial and in-frame only. The sample carries 100,000 to 150,000 clones, about 79% recorded once. The CDR3 consists of 17 residues. Germline CDR1 and CDR2: SGHVS and FNYEAQ. J was trimmed by 6 bases and V by 2 bases; bases with no gene match: 14. In regard to this clone: Antigen unknown.

This clonotype was sampled from an adult who received the AZD1222 COVID-19 vaccine. Material: peripheral blood, obtained 28 days after the second AZD1222 dose. The V and J genes are TRBV7-6 and TRBJ2-3, with 7 bases aligning to TRBD2. CDR3 nucleotides: TGTGCCAGCAGCTTACTTCAAGCGGGGCGACTTTGGGATACGCAGTATTTT. Protein product: CASSLLQAGRLWDTQYF.